These T cell receptor beta chains were read from a single sample in a study of response to subunit inactivated influenza vaccine. TCRdb independently ran MiXCR on the RT-PCR reads; one entry per CDR3 protein. Found here are roughly 570,000 distinct CDR3 sequences, 13% of them singletons; the top ten hold around 12%. Sequencing was performed on PBMCs from blood, taken 45 days after vaccination. These receptor sequences come from a man aged 50-59 years who received an inactivated influenza vaccine. The CDR3 runs from the conserved cysteine through the conserved F or W. Fields, in order: clone size, V gene, CDR3 protein. Part of the rows lack a size; the others show once, few, many or a class for expanded clones.

>.|TRBV3-1
CASSQTSGGNNEQFF
>.|TRBV20-1
CSARAGDRAYEQYF
>few|TRBV6-5
CASMSTAGMQYF
>medium-sized|TRBV29-1
CSVVGDRGETQYF
>.|TRBV28
CASSPPASTYGYTF
>.|TRBV13
CASSPSGGDYEQYF
>.|TRBV25-1
CASKGGYEQYF
>.|TRBV6-5
CASSYGLAGGPSTDTQYF
>.|TRBV10-1
CASSEGRLYPRKDKPRNTIYF
>few|TRBV28
CASSFSGGEQFF
>many|TRBV20-1
CSASQNEQYF
>.|TRBV7-2
CASSLVDGAIAKNIQYF
>few|TRBV4-2
CASSHPGDNEQFF
>few|TRBV29-1
CSVARGAQETQYF
>many|TRBV20-1
CSARGPAAIYNEQFF